This T cell receptor beta chain came from a study of shared clonotypes between healthy human individuals. Background on the study: The cohort comprised a couple of women and a few men. Their ages spanned 18 to 49 years. General study findings and limits: Clonotypes that were shared across a few donors made up roughly 5% of naive CD4 clonotypes.

From CD4+ cells came CD45RA+ naive and CD45RA-negative memory subsets. Method: immunoSEQ multiplex PCR; TCRdb's copy keeps in-frame clones and lacks some. The table has around 1.4 million clones, approximately 98.5% seen once; the top ten hold 0.3% to 0.45%. With respect to this clone: Its antigen remains unidentified.

Sequenced material: naive CD4+ T cells sorted from blood. Subset indicated: CD45RA+ positively selected. This receptor was taken from a man aged 30 to 39 in good health.

The CDR3 coding sequence is TGTGCCAGCAGCTGGGAGGCCAGGGGGACCAGGACCGGGGAGCTGTTTTTT. It specifies CASSWEARGTRTGELFF. The V and J genes are TRBV7-2 and TRBJ2-2; possible D gene TRBD1, 7 bases. The CDR3 runs 17 residues. Trimming stripped 4 bases from V and 5 bases from J, with 20 bases between. The germline gives CDR1 SGHTA, CDR2 FQGNSA.